The source of this T cell receptor (beta chain) is a study of blood T cell repertoires in COVID-19. About the study: Specimens from acute and convalescent COVID-19 originated in the United States, Italy and Spain.

Clones were sequenced by immunoSEQ multiplex PCR, and TCRdb holds only the in-frame ones, with some missing. This sample has roughly 140,000 clones, with about 84% found just once. The germline V gene encodes CDR1 MNHNY and CDR2 SVGAGI (reference sequence). The CDR3 is 17 amino acids. Trimming removed 6 bases from V and 3 bases from J; junction bases left unmatched: 14. This clone came up once. The J gene is TRBJ1-2, the V gene TRBV6-6, with TRBD1 identical over 9 bases. Source material: peripheral blood. The sequence came from a woman aged 45 to 65 with acute or convalescent COVID-19. The CDR3 loop is CASSRGPGQGFDYGYTF. In nucleotides, the CDR3 is TGTGCCAGCAGCCGAGGCCCGGGACAGGGCTTCGACTATGGCTACACCTTC.